The entry below gives a single T cell receptor beta chain sequence along with its context. The data derive from a study of follicular helper T cells after annual influenza vaccination. Study context: Across the 2013-2014, 2014-2015 and 2015-2016 vaccination seasons, some subjects were resampled.

The V segment lost 0 bases and the J segment 2 bases; nucleotides outside the gene matches: 5. The CDR3 sequence is 17 residues long. Germline V CDR1 and CDR2: SGHKS, YYEKEE (reference sequence). Clones were sequenced by immunoSEQ multiplex PCR, and TCRdb holds only the in-frame ones, with some missing. The profile shows roughly 2,300 clones, 85% to 90% of them singletons. The time point: 2014-2015 season, pre-vaccination. Excluded were substance abuse, HIV/AIDS, active cancer, immunomodulatory drugs and active illness. The chain couples TRBV5-5 to TRBJ2-6; the match to TRBD1 covers 7 bases. The sequence came from an adult who received the influenza vaccine. This material consisted of CXCR5+ CD38+ circulating T follicular helper cells from blood, taken on the day of influenza vaccination. Subset meaning: circulating Tfh, non-naive CD4+CXCR5+PD-1+ (ICOS+CD38+ or ICOS-CD38-). CDR3 sequence: CASSLEPTGAGANVLTF. The CDR3 region has the DNA TGTGCCAGCAGCTTGGAACCTACAGGGGCTGGGGCCAACGTCCTGACTTTC.